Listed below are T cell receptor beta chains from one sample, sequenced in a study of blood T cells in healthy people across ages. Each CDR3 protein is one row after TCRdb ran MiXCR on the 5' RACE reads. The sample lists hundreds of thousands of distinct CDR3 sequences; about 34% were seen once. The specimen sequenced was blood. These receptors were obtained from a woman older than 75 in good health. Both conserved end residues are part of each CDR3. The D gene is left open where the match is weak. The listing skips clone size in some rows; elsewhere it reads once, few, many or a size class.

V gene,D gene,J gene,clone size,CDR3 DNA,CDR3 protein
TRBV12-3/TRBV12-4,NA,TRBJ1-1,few,TGTGCCAGCAGTTTTGGGCAGTCAGATCCCGAAGCTTTCTTT,CASSFGQSDPEAFF
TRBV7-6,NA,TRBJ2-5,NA,TGCGCCAGCAGCTTAGTCAAAGGTATTAGGCAGCAAGAGACCCAGTACTTC,CASSLVKGIRQQETQYF
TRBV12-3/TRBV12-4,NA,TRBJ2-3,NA,TGTACCAGCAGTCTTGGAGAGACAGGTAACACAGATACGCAGTATTTT,CTSSLGETGNTDTQYF
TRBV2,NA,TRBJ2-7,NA,TGTGCCAGCAGTGAAAGGCAGGGGCGGAGGTCCTGCGAGCAGTACTTC,CASSERQGRRSCEQYF
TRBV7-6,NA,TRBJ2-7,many,TGTGCCAGCAGCTTAGCGGCAGGGTTTACCTACGAGCAGTACTTC,CASSLAAGFTYEQYF
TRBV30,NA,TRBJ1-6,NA,TGTGCCTGGAGTGTATATGGAGAAGGGTCACCCCTCCACTTT,CAWSVYGEGSPLHF
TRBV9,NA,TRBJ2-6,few,TGTGCCAGCAGCGTAGAGATTTCGGAGGGGGCTGGGGCCAACGTCCTGACTTTC,CASSVEISEGAGANVLTF
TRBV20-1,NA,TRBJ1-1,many,TGCAGTGCTAGAGCCTCCCGTGGGGCGGCCAGTGAAGCTTTCTTT,CSARASRGAASEAFF
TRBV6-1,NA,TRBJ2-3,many,TGTGCCACCCACCGAACAGATACGCAGTATTTT,CATHRTDTQYF
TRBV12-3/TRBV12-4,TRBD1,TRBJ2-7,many,TGTGCCAGCAGTTTAATGGGACAGGGGTACGAGCAGTACTTC,CASSLMGQGYEQYF
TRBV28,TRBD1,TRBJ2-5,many,TGTGCCAGCAGTTTCTCAGGGGGACCCCTTTCGGAGCAGTACTTC,CASSFSGGPLSEQYF
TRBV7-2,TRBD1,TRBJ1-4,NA,TGTGCCAGCAGCCAATCCCGAAACAAAAGGGGGCTGGGAGAAAAACTGTTTTTT,CASSQSRNKRGLGEKLFF
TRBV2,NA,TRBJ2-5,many,TGTGCCAGCAGGTGGAGTCGGCAAGAGACCCAGTACTTC,CASRWSRQETQYF
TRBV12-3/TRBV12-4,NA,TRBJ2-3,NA,TGTGCCAGCAGTCAGGACGGAACACAAACAGATGCGCAGTATTTT,CASSQDGTQTDAQYF
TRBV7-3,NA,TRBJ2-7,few,TGCGCCAGCAGCTTCCGGGACGGCAATGAGCAGTACTTC,CASSFRDGNEQYF
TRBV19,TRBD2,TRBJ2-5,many,TGTGCCAGTAACCAGCGGGGGGATTCGGAGACCCAGTACTTC,CASNQRGDSETQYF
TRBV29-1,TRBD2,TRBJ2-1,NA,TGCAGCGTCCAGACTAGCGGGGGTCAGTTCTTC,CSVQTSGGQFF
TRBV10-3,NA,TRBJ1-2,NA,TGTGCCATCAGTGGAAGCGCGGATGGCTACACCTTC,CAISGSADGYTF
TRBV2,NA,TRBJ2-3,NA,TGTGCCAGCAGAAATCCAGGCGGTGGCCAAGATACGCAGTATTTT,CASRNPGGGQDTQYF
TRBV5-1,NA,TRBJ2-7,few,TGCGCCAGCAGCTTTTCCGAGAGGTACGAGCAGTACTTC,CASSFSERYEQYF
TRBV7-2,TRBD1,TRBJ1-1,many,TGTGCCAGCAGCTTATTAGGGGGGACAGGGAGAAAAGCTTTCTTT,CASSLLGGTGRKAFF
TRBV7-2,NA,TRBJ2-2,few,TGTGCCAGCAGGAAGGGACCTTTAGAGGGCGGGGAGCTGTTTTTT,CASRKGPLEGGELFF
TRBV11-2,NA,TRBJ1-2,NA,TGTGCCAGCAGCTTAGAATTAGGGTATGGCTACACCTTC,CASSLELGYGYTF
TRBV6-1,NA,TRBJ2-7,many,TGTGCCAGCAGTCCTCGAGCCCCCTACGAGCAGTACTTC,CASSPRAPYEQYF
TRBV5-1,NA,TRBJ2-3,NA,TGCGCCAGCAGCTTGGATGGGGCTAGAGCATACGATACGCAGTATTTT,CASSLDGARAYDTQYF
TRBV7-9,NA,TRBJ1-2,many,TGTGCCAGCAGCTTAGGACAGTTGAACTATGGCTACACCTTC,CASSLGQLNYGYTF
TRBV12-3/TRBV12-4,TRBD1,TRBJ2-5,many,TGTGCCAGCAGTTCGGCTACAGGGGGCAGAGAGACCCAGTACTTC,CASSSATGGRETQYF
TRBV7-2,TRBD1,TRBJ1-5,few,TGTGCCAGCAGCTTCGCAGGGGGTAGCAATCAGCCCCAGCATTTT,CASSFAGGSNQPQHF
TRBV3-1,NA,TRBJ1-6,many,TGTGCCAGCAGCCTAGACCCGGGACGGGGACTCCACTTT,CASSLDPGRGLHF